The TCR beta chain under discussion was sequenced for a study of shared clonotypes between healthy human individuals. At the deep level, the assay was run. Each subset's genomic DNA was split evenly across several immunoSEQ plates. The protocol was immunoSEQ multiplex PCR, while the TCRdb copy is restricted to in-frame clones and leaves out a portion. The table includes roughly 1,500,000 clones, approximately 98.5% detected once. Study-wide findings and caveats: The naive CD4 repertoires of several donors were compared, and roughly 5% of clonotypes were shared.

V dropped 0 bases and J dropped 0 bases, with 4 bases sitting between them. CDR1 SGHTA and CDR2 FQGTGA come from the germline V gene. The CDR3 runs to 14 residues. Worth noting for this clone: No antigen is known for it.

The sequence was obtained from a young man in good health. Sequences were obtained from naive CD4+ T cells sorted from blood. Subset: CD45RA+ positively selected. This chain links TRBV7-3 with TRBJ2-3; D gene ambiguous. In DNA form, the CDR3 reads TGTGCCAGCAGCTTAACTCGGAGCACAGATACGCAGTATTTT. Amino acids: CASSLTRSTDTQYF.